This TCR beta chain was documented in a study of T cells in Graves' hyperthyroidism and ophthalmopathy. Study summary: The authors collected peripheral blood at initial diagnosis, before any treatment.

The CDR3 loop spans 13 amino acids. V lost 3 bases and J lost 4, with 9 bases in between. Germline V CDR1 and CDR2: GTSNPN, SVGIG (reference sequence). This clonotype was detected ten times or more. RNA transcripts yielded amplified TCR beta CDR3 regions. First-round RT-PCR with HTBI primers amplified the TCR CDR3 region. TCRdb ran MiXCR on the multiplex PCR reads and lists one entry per CDR3 protein. The sample consists of 700,000 or so distinct CDR3 sequences, roughly 15% of them appearing once. The V call is TRBV30, the J call TRBJ1-4; D ambiguous. This TCR was recovered from a man in his late teens or twenties with Graves' hyperthyroidism. The specimen was blood. Written as DNA, the CDR3 is TGTGCCTGGAGCGAGGTCCATAATGAAAAACTGTTTTTT. As protein: CAWSEVHNEKLFF.